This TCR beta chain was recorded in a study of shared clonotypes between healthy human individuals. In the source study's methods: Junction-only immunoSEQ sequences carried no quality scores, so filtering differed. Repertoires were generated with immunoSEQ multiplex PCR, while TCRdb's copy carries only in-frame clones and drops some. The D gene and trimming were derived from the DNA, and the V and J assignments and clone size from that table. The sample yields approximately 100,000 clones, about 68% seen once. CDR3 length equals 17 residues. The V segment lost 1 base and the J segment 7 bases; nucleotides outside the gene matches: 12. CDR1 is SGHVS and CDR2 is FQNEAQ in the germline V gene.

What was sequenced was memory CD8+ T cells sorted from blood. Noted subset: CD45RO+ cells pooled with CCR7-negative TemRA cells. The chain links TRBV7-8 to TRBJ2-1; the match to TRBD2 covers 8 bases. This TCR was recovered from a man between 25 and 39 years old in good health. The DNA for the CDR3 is TGTGCCAGCAGCTTAGTAATTCCTTCGGGGACTAGAAATGAGCAGTTCTTC. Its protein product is CASSLVIPSGTRNEQFF.